This T cell receptor (beta chain) derives from a study of technical replicates of blood from a few donors. V lost 4 bases and J lost 4, with 15 bases in between. Germline lookup yields CDR1 SGDLS and CDR2 YYNGEE. This CDR3 spans 14 amino acids. Produced via immunoSEQ multiplex PCR; TCRdb's table is partial and in-frame only. The table shows 90,000 to 100,000 clones, with about 96% occurring only once. The TCR originated in a human donor in good health. The sample taken for sequencing was T cells isolated from PBMCs. The V call is TRBV9, the J call TRBJ2-7, with D possibly matching TRBD2 (6 bases). In nucleotides, the CDR3 is TGTGCCAGCAGCTTGGGACTGGACCAATACGAGCAGTACTTC. Its protein product is CASSLGLDQYEQYF.